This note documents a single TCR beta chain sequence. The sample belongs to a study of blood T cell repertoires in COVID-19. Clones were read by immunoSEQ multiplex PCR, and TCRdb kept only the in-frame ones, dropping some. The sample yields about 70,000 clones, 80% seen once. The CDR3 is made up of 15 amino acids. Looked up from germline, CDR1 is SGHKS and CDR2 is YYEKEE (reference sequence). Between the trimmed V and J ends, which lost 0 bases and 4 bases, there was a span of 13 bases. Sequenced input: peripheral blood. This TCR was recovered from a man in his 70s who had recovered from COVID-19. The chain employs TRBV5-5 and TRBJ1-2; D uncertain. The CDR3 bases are TGTGCCAGCAGCTTGGTTTGGTATACGAGCTATGGCTACACCTTC. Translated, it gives CASSLVWYTSYGYTF.